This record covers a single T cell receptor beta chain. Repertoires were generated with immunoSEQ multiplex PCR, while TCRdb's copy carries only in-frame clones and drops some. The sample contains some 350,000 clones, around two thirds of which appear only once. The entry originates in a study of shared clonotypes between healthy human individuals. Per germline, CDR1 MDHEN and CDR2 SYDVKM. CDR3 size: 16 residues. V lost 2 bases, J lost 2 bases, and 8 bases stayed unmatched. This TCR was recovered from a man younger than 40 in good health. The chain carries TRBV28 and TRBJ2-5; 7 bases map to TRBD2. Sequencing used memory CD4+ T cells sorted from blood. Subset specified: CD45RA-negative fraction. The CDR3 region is CASSLTASGHQETQYF. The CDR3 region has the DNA TGTGCCAGCAGTTTAACGGCTAGCGGACATCAAGAGACCCAGTACTTC.